A single sample is the source of the 7 T cell receptor beta chains below, sequenced in a study of blood T cell repertoires in COVID-19. The protocol was immunoSEQ multiplex PCR, while the TCRdb copy is restricted to in-frame clones and leaves out a portion. Found here are under 200,000 clones, around four fifths of them singletons; the top ten hold roughly 7.7%. The sequenced material came from peripheral blood. The receptors were gathered from a man between 35 and 55 years old who had recovered from COVID-19.

The chain couples TRBV5-4 to TRBJ2-5, with 10 bases aligning to TRBD2. With 4 bases clipped from V and 1 base from J, the junction kept 1 base outside the gene matches. CDR1 SGHNT and CDR2 YYREEE come from the germline V gene (reference sequence). The CDR3 totals 14 residues. The CDR3 here is CASSRTSGQETQYF. The DNA of the CDR3 is TGTGCCAGCAGCCGGACTAGCGGCCAAGAGACCCAGTACTTC.

The genes are TRBV6-5 and TRBJ2-5; 9 bases map to TRBD1. Germline V lookup: CDR1 MNHEY, CDR2 SVGAGI. J lost 5 bases, V lost 5 bases, and 6 bases had no gene match. CDR3 size: 14 residues. The CDR3 reads CASSRDRVSETQYF. CDR3 in DNA: TGTGCCAGCAGTAGGGACAGGGTCAGTGAGACCCAGTACTTC.

This clone was recorded once. The chain is built from TRBV7-8 and TRBJ1-2, with 7 bases aligning to TRBD1. This CDR3 has 16 residues. Per germline, CDR1 SGHVS and CDR2 FQNEAQ. Losses at the gene ends were 7 bases for V and 7 bases for J; bases not matched to a gene: 18. The CDR3: CASTGGQLAVVSGYTF. CDR3 nucleotides: TGTGCCAGCACCGGGGGACAGTTGGCGGTGGTGAGTGGCTACACCTTC.

The rearrangement links TRBV4-2 to TRBJ2-7; TRBD2 aligns across 7 bases. V lost 1 base to trimming and J lost 1 base; unmatched junction nucleotides: 10. CDR1 is LGHNA and CDR2 is YNFKEQ in the germline V gene. The CDR3 is made up of 17 amino acids. The DNA for the CDR3 is TGTGCCAGCAGCCAAGGGGGGGGACTTCAGCTTTCCTACGAGCAGTACTTC. This gives the protein CASSQGGGLQLSYEQYF.

In this sample, this clone turned up once. CDR3 coding DNA: TGTGCCAGCAGCCTTGCCGGGTTCTCGGGTCCCACTGAAGCTTTCTTT. This sequence encodes CASSLAGFSGPTEAFF. The chain joins TRBV6-2 or TRBV6-3 to TRBJ1-1, with unresolved D. The CDR3 is 16 residues long. Trimming pared 6 bases from V and 4 bases from J, leaving 21 bases between. In germline, CDR1 is MNHEY, CDR2 SVGEGT.

J is TRBJ2-1 and V is TRBV7-2; TRBD2 matches at 7 bases. The CDR3 totals 15 residues. The J segment lost 4 bases and the V segment lost 6 bases, leaving 9 bases of the junction unmatched. Germline-derived CDR1 and CDR2 are SGHTA and FQGNSA. For the CDR3, the DNA is TGTGCCAGCAGTCCATCTAGCGGAGAGTACAATGAGCAGTTCTTC. It translates to CASSPSSGEYNEQFF.

There are many counts of this clone. The V gene is TRBV6-1, the J gene TRBJ1-2; D not certain. Trimming pared 2 bases from V and 4 bases from J, leaving 8 bases between. The germline gives CDR1 MNHNS, CDR2 SASEGT. The CDR3 is 13 residues long. CDR3 amino acids: CASSESPSYGYTF. CDR3 sequence (DNA): TGTGCCAGCAGTGAAAGCCCGTCCTATGGCTACACCTTC.